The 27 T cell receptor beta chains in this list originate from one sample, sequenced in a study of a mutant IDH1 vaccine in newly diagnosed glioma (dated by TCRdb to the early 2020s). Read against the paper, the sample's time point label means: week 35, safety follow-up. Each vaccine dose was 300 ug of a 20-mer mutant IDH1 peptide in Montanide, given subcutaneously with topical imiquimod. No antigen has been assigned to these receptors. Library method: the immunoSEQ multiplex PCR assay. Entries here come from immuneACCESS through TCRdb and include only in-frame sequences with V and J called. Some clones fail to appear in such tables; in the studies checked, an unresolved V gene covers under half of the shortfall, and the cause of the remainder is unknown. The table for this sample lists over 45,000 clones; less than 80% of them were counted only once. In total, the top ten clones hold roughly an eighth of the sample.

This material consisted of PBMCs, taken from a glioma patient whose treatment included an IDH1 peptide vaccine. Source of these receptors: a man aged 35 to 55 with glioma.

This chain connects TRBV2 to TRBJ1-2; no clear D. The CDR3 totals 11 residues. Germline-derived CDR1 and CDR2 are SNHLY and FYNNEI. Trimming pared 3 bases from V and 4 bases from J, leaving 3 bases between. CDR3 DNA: TGTGCCAGCAGTGAGAGCTATGGCTACACCTTC. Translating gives CASSESYGYTF.

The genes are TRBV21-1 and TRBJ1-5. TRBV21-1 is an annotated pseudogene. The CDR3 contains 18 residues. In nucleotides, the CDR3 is TGTGCCAGCAGCAAAGTGAGAAAGGGCCCCCCGGACGGTCAGCCCCAGCATTTT. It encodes CASSKVRKGPPDGQPQHF.

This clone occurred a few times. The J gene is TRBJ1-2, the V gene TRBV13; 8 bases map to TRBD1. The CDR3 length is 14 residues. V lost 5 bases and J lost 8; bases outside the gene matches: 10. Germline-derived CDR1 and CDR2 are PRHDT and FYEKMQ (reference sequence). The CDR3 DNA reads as TGTGCCAGCAGCCAAGGACAGGGAGCGATCGGCTACACCTTC. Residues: CASSQGQGAIGYTF.

CDR3 sequence (DNA): TGTGCCAGCGGACCTCCGGGACTGACGGCGCAGTTCTTC. The encoded protein is CASGPPGLTAQFF. The rearrangement links TRBV28 to TRBJ2-1, with a tentative D call TRBD2 (6 bases). Trimming left V 8 bases short and J 12 bases short, with 20 bases between. The CDR3 runs 13 residues. The germline V gene encodes CDR1 MDHEN and CDR2 SYDVKM.

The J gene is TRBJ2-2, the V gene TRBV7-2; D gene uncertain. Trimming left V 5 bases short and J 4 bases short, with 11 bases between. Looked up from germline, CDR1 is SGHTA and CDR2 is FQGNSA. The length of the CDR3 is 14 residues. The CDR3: CASSSRKGTGELFF. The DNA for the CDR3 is TGTGCCAGCAGCAGCCGAAAGGGCACCGGGGAGCTGTTTTTT. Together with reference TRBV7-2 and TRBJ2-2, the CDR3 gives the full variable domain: GAGVSQSPSNKVTEKGKDVELRCDPISGHTALYWYRQSLGQGLEFLIYFQGNSAPDKSGLPSDRFSAERTGGSVSTLTIQRTQQEDSAVYLCASSSRKGTGELFFGEGSRLTVL.

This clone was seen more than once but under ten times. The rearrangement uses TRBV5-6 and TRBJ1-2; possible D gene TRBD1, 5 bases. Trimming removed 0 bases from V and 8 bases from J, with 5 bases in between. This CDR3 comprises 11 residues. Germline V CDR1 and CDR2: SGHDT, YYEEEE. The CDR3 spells CASSLEGGYTF. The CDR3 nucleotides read TGTGCCAGCAGCTTGGAGGGGGGCTACACCTTC.

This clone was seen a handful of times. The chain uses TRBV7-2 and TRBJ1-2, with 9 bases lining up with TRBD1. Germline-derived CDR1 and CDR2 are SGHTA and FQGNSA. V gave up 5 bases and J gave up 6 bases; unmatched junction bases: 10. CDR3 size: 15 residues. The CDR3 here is CASSPGTGTVDGYTF. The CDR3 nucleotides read TGTGCCAGCAGCCCTGGGACAGGGACAGTAGATGGCTACACCTTC.

CDR3 bases: TGTGCCAGCAGCTTAGCGCGCAGCTCTGGAAACACCATATATTTT. It encodes CASSLARSSGNTIYF. The chain joins TRBV7-6 to TRBJ1-3, with D hard to call. The CDR3 runs 15 residues. Germline V gene sequence: CDR1 SGHVS, CDR2 FNYEAQ. Trimming removed 0 bases at V and 0 bases at J, with 6 bases between.

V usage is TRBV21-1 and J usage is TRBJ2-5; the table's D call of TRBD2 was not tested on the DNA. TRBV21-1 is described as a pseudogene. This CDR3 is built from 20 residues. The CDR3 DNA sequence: TGTGCCAGCAGCTTACACCCCTCCGGAGTGGGAGCGGGCCCCTTTCGTGACCAGTACTTC. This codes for CASSLHPSGVGAGPFRDQYF.

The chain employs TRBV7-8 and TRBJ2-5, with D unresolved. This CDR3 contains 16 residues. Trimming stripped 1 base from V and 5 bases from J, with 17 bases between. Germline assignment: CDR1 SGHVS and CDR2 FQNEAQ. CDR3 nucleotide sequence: TGTGCCAGCAGCTTAGTGGCCATTAGGGTTCGGGAGACCCAGTACTTC. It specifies CASSLVAIRVRETQYF.

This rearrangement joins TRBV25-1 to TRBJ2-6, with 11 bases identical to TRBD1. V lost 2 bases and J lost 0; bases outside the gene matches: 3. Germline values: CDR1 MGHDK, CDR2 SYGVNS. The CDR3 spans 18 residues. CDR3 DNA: TGTGCCAGCAGTGAACGGGGACAGGGGGGCTCTGGGGCCAACGTCCTGACTTTC. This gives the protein CASSERGQGGSGANVLTF.

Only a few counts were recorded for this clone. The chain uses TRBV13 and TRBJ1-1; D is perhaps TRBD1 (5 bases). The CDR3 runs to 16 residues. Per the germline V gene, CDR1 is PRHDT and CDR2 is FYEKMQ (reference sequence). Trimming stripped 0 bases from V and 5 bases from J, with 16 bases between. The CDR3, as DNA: TGTGCCAGCAGCTTAGGCGTTGGGGCTCTGCGAACTGAAGCTTTCTTT. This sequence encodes CASSLGVGALRTEAFF.

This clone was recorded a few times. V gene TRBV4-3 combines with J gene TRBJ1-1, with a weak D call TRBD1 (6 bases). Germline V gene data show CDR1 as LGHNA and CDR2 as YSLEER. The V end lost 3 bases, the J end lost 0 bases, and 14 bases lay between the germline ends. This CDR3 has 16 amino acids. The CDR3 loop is CASSQTTGRMNTEAFF. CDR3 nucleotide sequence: TGCGCCAGCAGCCAGACAACAGGGAGAATGAACACTGAAGCTTTCTTT.

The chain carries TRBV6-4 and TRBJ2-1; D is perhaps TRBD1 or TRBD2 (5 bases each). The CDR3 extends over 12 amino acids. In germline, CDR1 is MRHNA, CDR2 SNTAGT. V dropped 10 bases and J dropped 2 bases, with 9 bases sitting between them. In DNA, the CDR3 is TGTGCCACCAGAGGGGCCTACAATGAGCAGTTCTTC. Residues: CATRGAYNEQFF.

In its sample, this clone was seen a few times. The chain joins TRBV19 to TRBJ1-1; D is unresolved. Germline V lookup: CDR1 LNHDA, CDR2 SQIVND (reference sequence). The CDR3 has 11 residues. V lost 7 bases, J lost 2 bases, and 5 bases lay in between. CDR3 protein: CASKLNTEAFF. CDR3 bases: TGTGCCAGTAAACTAAACACTGAAGCTTTCTTT.

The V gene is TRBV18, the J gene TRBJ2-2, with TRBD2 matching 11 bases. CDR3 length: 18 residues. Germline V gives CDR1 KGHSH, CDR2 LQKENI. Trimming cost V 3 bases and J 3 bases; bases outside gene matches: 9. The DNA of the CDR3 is TGTGCCAGCTCACCCCGGGGACTAGCGGCCACCTACACCGGGGAGCTGTTTTTT. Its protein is CASSPRGLAATYTGELFF.

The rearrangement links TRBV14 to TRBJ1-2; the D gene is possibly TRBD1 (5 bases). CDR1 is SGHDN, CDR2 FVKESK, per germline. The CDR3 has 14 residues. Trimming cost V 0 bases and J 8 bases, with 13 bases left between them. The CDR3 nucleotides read TGTGCCAGCAGCCAAGAGGCGACAGCTTGGGGCTACACCTTC. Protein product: CASSQEATAWGYTF.

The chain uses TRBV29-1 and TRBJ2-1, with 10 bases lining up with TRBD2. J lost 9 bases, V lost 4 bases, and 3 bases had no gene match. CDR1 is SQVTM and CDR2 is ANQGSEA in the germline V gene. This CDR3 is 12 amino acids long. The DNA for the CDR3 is TGCAGCGTTGGCGCTAGCGGGAGTGAGCAGTTCTTC. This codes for CSVGASGSEQFF.

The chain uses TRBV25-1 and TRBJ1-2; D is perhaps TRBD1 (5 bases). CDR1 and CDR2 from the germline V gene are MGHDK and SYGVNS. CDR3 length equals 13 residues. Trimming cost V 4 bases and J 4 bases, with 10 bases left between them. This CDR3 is CASSVGTFYGYTF. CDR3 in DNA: TGTGCCAGCAGTGTGGGGACCTTCTATGGCTACACCTTC.

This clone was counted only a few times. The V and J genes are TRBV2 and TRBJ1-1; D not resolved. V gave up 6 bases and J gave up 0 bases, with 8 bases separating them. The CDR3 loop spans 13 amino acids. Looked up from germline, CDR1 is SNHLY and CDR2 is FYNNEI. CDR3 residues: CASRANMNTEAFF. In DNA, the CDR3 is TGTGCCAGCAGAGCAAATATGAACACTGAAGCTTTCTTT.

CDR3 DNA sequence: TGTGCCAGCAGTCCCTCCCACGGGGGCTATGGCTACACCTTC. It specifies CASSPSHGGYGYTF. The chain has TRBV6-5 and TRBJ1-2; weak D call: TRBD1 (5 bases). Germline CDR1 MNHEY, CDR2 SVGAGI. The CDR3 extends over 14 amino acids. V lost 5 bases, J lost 4 bases, and 14 bases lay in between.

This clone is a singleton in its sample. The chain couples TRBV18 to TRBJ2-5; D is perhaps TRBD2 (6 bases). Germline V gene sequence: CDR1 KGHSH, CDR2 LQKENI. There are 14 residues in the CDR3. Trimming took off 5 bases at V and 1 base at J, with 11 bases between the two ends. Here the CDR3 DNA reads TGTGCCAGCTCAACCGGGACTGGCCAAGAGACCCAGTACTTC. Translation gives CASSTGTGQETQYF.

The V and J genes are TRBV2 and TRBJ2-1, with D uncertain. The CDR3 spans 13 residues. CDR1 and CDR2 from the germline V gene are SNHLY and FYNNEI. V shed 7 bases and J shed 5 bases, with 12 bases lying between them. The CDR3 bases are TGTGCCAGCATGGATGGATACGACAATGAGCAGTTCTTC. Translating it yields CASMDGYDNEQFF. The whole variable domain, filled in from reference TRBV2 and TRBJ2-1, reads EPEVTQTPSHQVTQMGQEVILRCVPISNHLYFYWYRQILGQKVEFLVSFYNNEISEKSEIFDDQFSVERPDGSNFTLKIRSTKLEDSAMYFCASMDGYDNEQFFGPGTRLTVL.

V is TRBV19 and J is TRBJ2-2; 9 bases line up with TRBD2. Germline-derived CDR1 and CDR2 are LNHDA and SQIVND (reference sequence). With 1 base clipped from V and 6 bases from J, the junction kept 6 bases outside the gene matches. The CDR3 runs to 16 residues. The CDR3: CASSIAGTSRSGELFF. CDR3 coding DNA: TGTGCCAGTAGTATAGCGGGGACTAGCAGGTCCGGGGAGCTGTTTTTT.

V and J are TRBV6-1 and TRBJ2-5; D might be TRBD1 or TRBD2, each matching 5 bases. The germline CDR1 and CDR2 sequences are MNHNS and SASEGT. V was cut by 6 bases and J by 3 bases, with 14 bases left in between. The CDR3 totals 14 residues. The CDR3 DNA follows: TGTGCCAGCAGACTCGCGGGCAGGGAAGAGACCCAGTACTTC. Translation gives CASRLAGREETQYF.

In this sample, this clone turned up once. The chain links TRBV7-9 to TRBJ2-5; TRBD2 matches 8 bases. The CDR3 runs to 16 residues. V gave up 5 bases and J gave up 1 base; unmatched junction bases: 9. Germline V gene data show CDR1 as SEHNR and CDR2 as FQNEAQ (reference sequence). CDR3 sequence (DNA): TGTGCCAGCAGCCCCCGGGGTAGCGGGACCCAAGAGACCCAGTACTTC. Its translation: CASSPRGSGTQETQYF.

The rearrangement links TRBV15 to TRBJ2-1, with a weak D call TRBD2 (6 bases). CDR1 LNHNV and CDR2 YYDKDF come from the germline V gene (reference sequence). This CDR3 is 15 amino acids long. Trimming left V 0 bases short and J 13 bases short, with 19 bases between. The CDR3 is CATSRDPGDAAGQFF. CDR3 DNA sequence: TGTGCCACCAGCAGAGATCCGGGGGATGCGGCGGGACAGTTCTTC. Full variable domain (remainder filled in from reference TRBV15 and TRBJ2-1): DAMVIQNPRYQVTQFGKPVTLSCSQTLNHNVMYWYQQKSSQAPKLLFHYYDKDFNNEADTPDNFQSRRPNTSFCFLDIRSPGLGDTAMYLCATSRDPGDAAGQFFGPGTRLTVL.